The 25 T cell receptor beta chains below come from one sample, sequenced in a study of CD8+ T cells in alopecia areata. Sequencing templates came from extracted RNA that was reverse transcribed into cDNA. TCRdb's table, derived via immunoSEQ multiplex PCR, lists solely in-frame clones and lacks some. This sample yields under 300,000 clones, of which 67% are seen a single time; more than 0.95% belongs to the top ten. The specimen was CD4+ T cells sorted from blood, collected at week 0. The source is a human donor with alopecia areata.

The V and J genes are TRBV30 and TRBJ1-2; 9 bases line up with TRBD1. Germline CDR1 GTSNPN, CDR2 SVGIG (reference sequence). The V gene end was trimmed by 8 bases and the J gene end by 2 bases; junction bases not matched to a gene: 0. The CDR3 length is 11 residues. The CDR3 DNA sequence: TGTGCCGGACAGGGGAACTATGGCTACACCTTC. It is translated as CAGQGNYGYTF.

This chain connects TRBV9 to TRBJ2-5, with 9 positions matching TRBD1. The trim removed 0 bases at V and 8 bases at J, leaving 2 bases unmatched. Per the germline V gene, CDR1 is SGDLS and CDR2 is YYNGEE. The CDR3 extends over 13 amino acids. Here the CDR3 reads CASSVGQGGTQYF. DNA of the CDR3: TGTGCCAGCAGCGTAGGACAGGGGGGAACCCAGTACTTC.

V and J are TRBV9 and TRBJ2-5, with 7 bases matching TRBD1. The CDR3 totals 13 residues. In germline, CDR1 is SGDLS, CDR2 YYNGEE. V shed 3 bases, J shed 3 bases, and the junction held 2 bases outside the gene matches. The CDR3: CASSEGQEETQYF. The DNA for the CDR3 is TGTGCCAGCAGCGAAGGACAGGAAGAGACCCAGTACTTC.

Worth noting for this clone: Other DNA sequences of this sample code for an identical CDR3. The CDR3 coding sequence is TGTGCCAGCAGCTTGGCGGGGGGCTCCTACAATGAGCAGTTCTTC. It specifies CASSLAGGSYNEQFF. This chain links TRBV11-2 with TRBJ2-1; the match to TRBD2 covers 8 bases. Germline V gene sequence: CDR1 SGHAT, CDR2 FQNNGV. This CDR3 spans 15 amino acids. The trim removed 3 bases at V and 0 bases at J, leaving 1 base unmatched.

Worth noting for this clone: This CDR3 is also generated by other DNA sequences in the sample. CDR3 residues: CAWSSGGDQPQHF. The CDR3 DNA is TGTGCCTGGAGTTCAGGGGGCGATCAGCCCCAGCATTTT. The chain links TRBV30 to TRBJ1-5, with 8 bases lining up with TRBD1. Losses at the gene ends were 2 bases for V and 5 bases for J; bases not matched to a gene: 2. The length of the CDR3 is 13 residues. CDR1 and CDR2 (germline): GTSNPN, SVGIG (reference sequence).

The CDR3 DNA reads as TGCAGCGTCACCGACGGCCACTATAGCAATCAGCCCCAGCATTTT. Residues: CSVTDGHYSNQPQHF. This chain joins TRBV29-1 and TRBJ1-5; D not resolved. Germline CDR1 reads SQVTM; CDR2 reads ANQGSEA. Between the trimmed V and J ends, which lost 6 bases and 0 bases, there was a span of 15 bases. CDR3 length: 15 residues.

V is TRBV30 and J is TRBJ2-7, with D hard to call. Germline V gene data show CDR1 as GTSNPN and CDR2 as SVGIG (reference sequence). This CDR3 spans 12 amino acids. V gave up 5 bases and J gave up 0 bases, with 8 bases separating them. In nucleotides, the CDR3 is TGTGCCTGGTCTCCGGCCTCCTACGAGCAGTACTTC. It yields the protein CAWSPASYEQYF.

V and J are TRBV9 and TRBJ1-2; TRBD1 matches 12 bases. CDR3 length: 13 amino acids. From germline, CDR1 is SGDLS and CDR2 YYNGEE. The junction had 5 bases not matched to a gene; V was cut back by 3 bases and J by 11 bases. The CDR3 region has the DNA TGTGCCAGCAGCGCCCGGGACAGGGGGCGGTACACCTTC. This encodes CASSARDRGRYTF. The full variable domain, with the rest looked up from reference TRBV9 and TRBJ1-2, is DSGVTQTPKHLITATGQRVTLRCSPRSGDLSVYWYQQSLDQGLQFLIQYYNGEERAKGNILERFSAQQFPDLHSELNLSSLELGDSALYFCASSARDRGRYTFGSGTRLTVV.

CDR3 sequence: CASSQVLGGTQYF. CDR3 DNA sequence: TGTGCCAGCAGTCAGGTTCTCGGGGGGACCCAGTACTTC. The chain uses TRBV27 and TRBJ2-5; D may be TRBD2 (6 bases). The CDR3 extends over 13 amino acids. Deletions cut 5 bases from V and 7 bases from J, with 14 bases between. Germline CDR1 MNHEY, CDR2 SMNVEV (reference sequence).

J is TRBJ2-1 and V is TRBV7-9; D unclear. The CDR3 is made up of 11 amino acids. CDR1 is SEHNR, CDR2 FQNEAQ, per germline (reference sequence). The ends were cut back, 5 bases at V and 8 bases at J, with 7 bases in the middle. The CDR3 DNA reads TGTGCCAGCAGCAGGTCGGATGAGCAGTTCTTC. This translates into CASSRSDEQFF. Full variable domain (rest looked up from reference TRBV7-9 and TRBJ2-1): DTGVSQNPRHKITKRGQNVTFRCDPISEHNRLYWYRQTLGQGPEFLTYFQNEAQLEKSRLLSDRFSAERPKGSFSTLEIQRTEQGDSAMYLCASSRSDEQFFGPGTRLTVL.

CDR3 DNA sequence: TGTGCCAGCAGCCACGGGAAGCCTGAAGCTTTCTTT. It codes for CASSHGKPEAFF. The rearrangement joins TRBV11-2 to TRBJ1-1; D gene unclear. The germline V and J ends were trimmed by 5 bases and 6 bases, with 10 bases remaining between them. There are 12 residues in the CDR3. Germline values: CDR1 SGHAT, CDR2 FQNNGV.

The CDR3 is CASSLALDTQYF. The CDR3 coding sequence is TGCGCCAGCAGCTTGGCCCTTGATACGCAGTATTTT. The V gene is TRBV5-1, the J gene TRBJ2-3, with D uncertain. Germline V gene lookup returns CDR1 SGHRS and CDR2 YFSETQ. Trimming removed 0 bases from V and 6 bases from J, with 5 bases in between. There are 12 residues in the CDR3.

Comment on this clone: A read error may account for a junction end that differs from germline. V gene TRBV29-1 combines with J gene TRBJ2-1, with TRBD2 matching 16 bases. The CDR3 loop spans 14 amino acids. The germline gives CDR1 SQVTM, CDR2 ANQGSEA. CDR3 in amino acids: CSATGTSGGAYLIF. The DNA for the CDR3 is TGCAGCGCTACCGGGACTAGCGGGGGGGCGTACCTAATCTTC.

CDR3 loop: CASSYSSPPNQPQHF. The CDR3 DNA reads TGTGCCAGCAGTTACAGTTCGCCCCCTAATCAGCCCCAGCATTTT. The chain recombines TRBV6-6 with TRBJ1-5, with D uncertain. Trimming left V 2 bases short and J 4 bases short, with 12 bases between. The CDR3 is made up of 15 amino acids. Germline V gene data show CDR1 as MNHNY and CDR2 as SVGAGI (reference sequence).

This clone was counted between two and nine times. This rearrangement joins TRBV5-1 to TRBJ2-5; D remains unclear. Germline V gene lookup returns CDR1 SGHRS and CDR2 YFSETQ. Trimming pared 1 base from V and 7 bases from J, leaving 26 bases between. The CDR3 runs 18 residues. Written as DNA, the CDR3 is TGCGCCAGCAGCTTGTTTGGCAGCTCGGCAGAACTTATCGGGACCCAGTACTTC. This codes for CASSLFGSSAELIGTQYF.

The chain carries TRBV29-1 and TRBJ2-2; D is undetermined. V dropped 3 bases and J dropped 4 bases, with 15 bases sitting between them. The CDR3 length is 15 residues. The germline V gene encodes CDR1 SQVTM and CDR2 ANQGSEA. The CDR3 DNA reads as TGCAGCGTTGAGTGGGCGAAACCGGGCACCGGGGAGCTGTTTTTT. It translates to CSVEWAKPGTGELFF.

The rearrangement uses TRBV2 and TRBJ1-2; 10 nucleotides align to TRBD1. J gave up 6 bases and V 1 base, and 2 bases lay outside the gene matches. This CDR3 region has 14 residues. CDR1 is SNHLY and CDR2 is FYNNEI in the germline V gene. The CDR3: CASSEGGQGNGYTF. The CDR3 region has the DNA TGTGCCAGCAGTGAAGGGGGACAGGGGAATGGCTACACCTTC.

This clone is a singleton in its sample. The chain is built from TRBV29-1 and TRBJ2-3; possible D gene TRBD2, 6 bases. The CDR3 is made up of 16 amino acids. Germline V lookup: CDR1 SQVTM, CDR2 ANQGSEA. V shed 6 bases and J shed 1 base, with 20 bases lying between them. Here the CDR3 reads CSVESPRLGGTDTQYF. The CDR3 DNA follows: TGCAGCGTAGAATCACCCCGACTAGGAGGCACAGATACGCAGTATTTT.

This clone was counted once. The V call is TRBV6-5, the J call TRBJ2-1; tentative D call: TRBD2 (6 bases). Trimming removed 2 bases from V and 15 bases from J, with 14 bases in between. Per the germline V gene, CDR1 is MNHEY and CDR2 is SVGAGI. The CDR3 has 12 amino acids. CDR3: CASSYLFGLPFF. In DNA form, the CDR3 reads TGTGCCAGCAGTTACCTATTCGGACTACCGTTCTTC.

The chain has TRBV13 and TRBJ2-7; D is unresolved. V gave up 5 bases and J gave up 3 bases, with 11 bases separating them. The CDR3 length is 13 residues. Germline V gives CDR1 PRHDT, CDR2 FYEKMQ (reference sequence). CDR3 nucleotide sequence: TGTGCCAGCAGCCCCGGTCCGGGCTACGAGCAGTACTTC. As protein: CASSPGPGYEQYF.

The V call is TRBV6-6, the J call TRBJ2-1; D gene ambiguous. V gave up 7 bases and J gave up 6 bases, with 16 bases separating them. The CDR3 length is 14 residues. Germline V gene data show CDR1 as MNHNY and CDR2 as SVGAGI (reference sequence). The CDR3 loop is CASTRLEAGNEQFF. As DNA, the CDR3 is TGTGCCAGCACCAGACTTGAAGCTGGCAATGAGCAGTTCTTC.

The V and J genes are TRBV29-1 and TRBJ2-7; D unclear. CDR3 length equals 13 residues. Germline V gene data show CDR1 as SQVTM and CDR2 as ANQGSEA. Trimming stripped 4 bases from V and 2 bases from J, with 12 bases between. CDR3 coding DNA: TGCAGCGTTGTCCCGGCGAAAACCTACGAGCAGTACTTC. It yields the protein CSVVPAKTYEQYF.

The chain carries TRBV27 and TRBJ1-1; D is perhaps TRBD1 (6 bases). This CDR3 has 14 residues. Per the germline V gene, CDR1 is MNHEY and CDR2 is SMNVEV (reference sequence). Trimming stripped 8 bases from V and 3 bases from J, with 16 bases between. CDR3 coding DNA: TGTGCCAGCGGACCAGGGTACAGGGACACTGAAGCTTTCTTT. This codes for CASGPGYRDTEAFF.

The V call is TRBV5-1, the J call TRBJ2-3; 8 positions agree with TRBD2. The CDR3 loop spans 12 amino acids. Germline trimming cut 7 bases from V and 14 bases from J; bases unmatched to any gene: 12. The germline V gene encodes CDR1 SGHRS and CDR2 YFSETQ. CDR3 loop: CASGLAGPPRYF. In DNA form, the CDR3 reads TGCGCCAGCGGATTAGCGGGGCCCCCGCGGTATTTT.

On this clone: Distinct nucleotide sequences in the sample also encode this CDR3. This sequence joins TRBV30 and TRBJ2-5; D remains ambiguous. Trimming removed 2 bases at V and 2 bases at J, with 9 bases between. The CDR3 spans 13 residues. The germline V gene encodes CDR1 GTSNPN and CDR2 SVGIG (reference sequence). In DNA form, the CDR3 reads TGTGCCTGGAGTCTTGGAAGACAAGAGACCCAGTACTTC. This translates into CAWSLGRQETQYF.